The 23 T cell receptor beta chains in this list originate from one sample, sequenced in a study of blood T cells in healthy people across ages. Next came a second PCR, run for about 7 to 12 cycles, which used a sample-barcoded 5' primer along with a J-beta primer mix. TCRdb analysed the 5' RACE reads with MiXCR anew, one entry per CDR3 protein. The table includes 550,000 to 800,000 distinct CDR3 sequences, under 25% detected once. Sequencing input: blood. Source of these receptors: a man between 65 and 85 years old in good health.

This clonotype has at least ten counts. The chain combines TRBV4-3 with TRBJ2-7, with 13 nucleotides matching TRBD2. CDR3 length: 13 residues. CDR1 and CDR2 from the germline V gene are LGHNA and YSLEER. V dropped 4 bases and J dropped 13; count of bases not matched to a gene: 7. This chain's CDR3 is CASSPGLAGPLYF. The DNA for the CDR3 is TGCGCCAGCAGCCCGGGACTAGCGGGGCCTCTTTACTTC.

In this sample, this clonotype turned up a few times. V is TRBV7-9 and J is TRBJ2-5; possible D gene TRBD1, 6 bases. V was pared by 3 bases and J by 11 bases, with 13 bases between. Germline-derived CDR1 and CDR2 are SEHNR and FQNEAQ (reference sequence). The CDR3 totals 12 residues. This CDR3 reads CASSFTGSEQYF. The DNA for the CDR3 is TGTGCCAGCAGCTTTACAGGGAGTGAGCAGTACTTC.

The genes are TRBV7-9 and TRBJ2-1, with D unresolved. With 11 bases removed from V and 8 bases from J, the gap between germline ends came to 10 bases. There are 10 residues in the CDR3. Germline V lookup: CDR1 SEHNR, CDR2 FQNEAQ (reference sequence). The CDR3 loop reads CALDADEQFF. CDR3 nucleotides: TGTGCCCTCGACGCAGATGAGCAGTTCTTC.

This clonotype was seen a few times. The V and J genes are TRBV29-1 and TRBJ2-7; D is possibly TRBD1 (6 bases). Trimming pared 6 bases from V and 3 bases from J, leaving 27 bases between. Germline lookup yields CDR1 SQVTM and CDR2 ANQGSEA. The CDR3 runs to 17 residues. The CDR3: CSVVRDTYQKAGYEQYF. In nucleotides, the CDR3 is TGCAGCGTAGTTAGGGACACCTATCAAAAGGCTGGCTACGAGCAGTACTTC.

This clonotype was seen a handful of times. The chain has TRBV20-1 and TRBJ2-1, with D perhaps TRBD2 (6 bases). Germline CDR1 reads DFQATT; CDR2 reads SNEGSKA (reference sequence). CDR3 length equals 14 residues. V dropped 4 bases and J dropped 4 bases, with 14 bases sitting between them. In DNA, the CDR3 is TGCAGTGCTAAGGGACTGACGTTATACAATGAGCAGTTCTTC. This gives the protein CSAKGLTLYNEQFF.

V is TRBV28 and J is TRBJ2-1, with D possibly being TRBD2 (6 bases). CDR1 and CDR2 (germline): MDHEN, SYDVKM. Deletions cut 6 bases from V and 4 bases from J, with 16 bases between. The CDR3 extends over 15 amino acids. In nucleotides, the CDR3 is TGTGCCAGCAGGGGTCGGAGGGCCCTGTACAATGAGCAGTTCTTC. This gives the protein CASRGRRALYNEQFF.

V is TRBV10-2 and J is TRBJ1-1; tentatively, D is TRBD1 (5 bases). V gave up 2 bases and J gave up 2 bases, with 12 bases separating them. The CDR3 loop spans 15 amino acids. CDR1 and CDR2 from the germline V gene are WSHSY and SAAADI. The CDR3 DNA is TGCGCCAGCAGTGAGCAGCCCGACAGCAACACTGAAGCTTTCTTT. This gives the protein CASSEQPDSNTEAFF.

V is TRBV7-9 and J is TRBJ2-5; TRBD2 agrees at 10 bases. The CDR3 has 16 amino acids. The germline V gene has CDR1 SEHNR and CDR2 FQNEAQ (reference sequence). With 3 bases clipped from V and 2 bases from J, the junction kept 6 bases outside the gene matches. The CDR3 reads CASSFRNSGGQETQYF. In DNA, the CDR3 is TGTGCCAGCAGCTTTCGGAATAGCGGGGGGCAAGAGACCCAGTACTTC.

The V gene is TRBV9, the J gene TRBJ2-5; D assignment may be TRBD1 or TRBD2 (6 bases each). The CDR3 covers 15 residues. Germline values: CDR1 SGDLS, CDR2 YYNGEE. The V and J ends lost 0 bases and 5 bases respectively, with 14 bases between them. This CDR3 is CASSVAPGAGETQYF. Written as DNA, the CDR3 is TGTGCCAGCAGCGTAGCTCCGGGGGCTGGGGAGACCCAGTACTTC.

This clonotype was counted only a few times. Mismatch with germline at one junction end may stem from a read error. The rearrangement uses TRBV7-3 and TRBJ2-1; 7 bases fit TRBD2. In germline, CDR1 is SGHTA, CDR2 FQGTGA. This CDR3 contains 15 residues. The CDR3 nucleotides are TGTGCCAGCAGCTTAAACGGGAGGACTTACAATGGGCAGTTCTTC. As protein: CASSLNGRTYNGQFF.

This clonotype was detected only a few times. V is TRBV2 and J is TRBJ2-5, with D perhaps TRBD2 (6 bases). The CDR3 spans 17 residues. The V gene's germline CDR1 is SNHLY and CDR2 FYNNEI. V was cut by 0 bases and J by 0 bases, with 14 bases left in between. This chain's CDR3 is CASSEAAGLSYQETQYF. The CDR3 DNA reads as TGTGCCAGCAGTGAAGCGGCGGGACTCTCGTACCAAGAGACCCAGTACTTC.

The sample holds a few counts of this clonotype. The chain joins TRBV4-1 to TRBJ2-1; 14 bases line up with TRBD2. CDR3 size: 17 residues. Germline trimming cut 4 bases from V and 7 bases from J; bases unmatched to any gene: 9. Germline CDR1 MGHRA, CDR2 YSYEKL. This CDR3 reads CASSPWTSGGPLNEQFF. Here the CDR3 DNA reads TGCGCCAGCAGCCCTTGGACTAGCGGGGGGCCTTTGAATGAGCAGTTCTTC.

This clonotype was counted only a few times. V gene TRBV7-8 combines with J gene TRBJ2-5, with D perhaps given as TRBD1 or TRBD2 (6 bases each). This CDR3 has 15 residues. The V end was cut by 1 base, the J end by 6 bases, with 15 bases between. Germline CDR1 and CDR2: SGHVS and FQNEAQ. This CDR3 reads CASSLEQGLGQTQYF. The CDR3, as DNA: TGTGCCAGCAGCTTAGAACAGGGACTTGGACAGACCCAGTACTTC.

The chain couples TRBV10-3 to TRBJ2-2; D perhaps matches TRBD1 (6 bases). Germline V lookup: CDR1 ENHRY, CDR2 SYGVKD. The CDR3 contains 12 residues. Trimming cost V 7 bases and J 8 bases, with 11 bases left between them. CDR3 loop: CAINPGEGELFF. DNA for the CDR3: TGTGCCATCAACCCAGGGGAGGGGGAGCTGTTTTTT.

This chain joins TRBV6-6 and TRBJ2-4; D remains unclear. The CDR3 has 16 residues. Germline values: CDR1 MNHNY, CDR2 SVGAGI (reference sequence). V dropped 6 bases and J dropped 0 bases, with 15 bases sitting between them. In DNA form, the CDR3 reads TGTGCCAGCAGCCGAAACAGACGACTAGCCAAAAACATTCAGTACTTC. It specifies CASSRNRRLAKNIQYF.

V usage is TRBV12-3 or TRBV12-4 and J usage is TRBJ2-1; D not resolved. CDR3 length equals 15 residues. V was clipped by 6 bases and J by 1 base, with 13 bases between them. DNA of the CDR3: TGTGCCAGCAGAGATGAAGCGAGATCCTACAATGAGCAGTTCTTC. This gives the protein CASRDEARSYNEQFF.

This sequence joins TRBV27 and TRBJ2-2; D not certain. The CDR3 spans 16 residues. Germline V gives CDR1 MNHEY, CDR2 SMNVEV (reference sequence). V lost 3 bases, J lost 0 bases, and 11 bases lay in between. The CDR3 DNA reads TGTGCCAGCAGTTTTCAGACTTGGACGAACACCGGGGAGCTGTTTTTT. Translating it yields CASSFQTWTNTGELFF.

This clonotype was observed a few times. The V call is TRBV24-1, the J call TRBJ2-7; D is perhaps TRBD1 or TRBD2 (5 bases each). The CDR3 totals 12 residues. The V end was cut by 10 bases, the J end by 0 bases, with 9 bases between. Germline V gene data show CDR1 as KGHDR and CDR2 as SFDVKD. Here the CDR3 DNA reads TGTGCCACGGGGACGAACTCCTACGAGCAGTACTTC. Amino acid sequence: CATGTNSYEQYF.

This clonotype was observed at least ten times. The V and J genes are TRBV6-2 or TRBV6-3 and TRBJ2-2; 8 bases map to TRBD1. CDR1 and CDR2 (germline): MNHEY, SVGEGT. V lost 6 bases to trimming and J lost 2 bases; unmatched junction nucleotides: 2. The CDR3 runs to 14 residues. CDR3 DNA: TGTGCCAGCAGACCAGGGGGCAACACCGGGGAGCTGTTTTTT. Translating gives CASRPGGNTGELFF.

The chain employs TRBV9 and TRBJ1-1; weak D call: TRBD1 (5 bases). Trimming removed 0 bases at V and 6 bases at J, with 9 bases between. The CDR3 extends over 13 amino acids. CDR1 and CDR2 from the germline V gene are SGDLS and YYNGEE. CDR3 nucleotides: TGTGCCAGCAGCGTAGGAGAAGGGGCTGAAGCTTTCTTT. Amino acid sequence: CASSVGEGAEAFF.

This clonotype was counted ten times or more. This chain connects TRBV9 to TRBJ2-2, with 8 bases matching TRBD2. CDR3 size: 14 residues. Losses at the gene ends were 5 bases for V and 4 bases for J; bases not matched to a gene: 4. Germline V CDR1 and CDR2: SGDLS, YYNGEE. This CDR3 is CASSRLASTGELFF. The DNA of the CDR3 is TGTGCCAGCAGTCGACTAGCGAGCACCGGGGAGCTGTTTTTT.

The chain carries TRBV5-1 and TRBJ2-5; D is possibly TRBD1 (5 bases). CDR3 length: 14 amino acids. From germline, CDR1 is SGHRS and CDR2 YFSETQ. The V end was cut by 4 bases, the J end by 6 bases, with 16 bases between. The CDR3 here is CASSGRSDTKTQYF. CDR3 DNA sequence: TGCGCCAGCAGCGGGCGATCGGACACCAAGACCCAGTACTTC. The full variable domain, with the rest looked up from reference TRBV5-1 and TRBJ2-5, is KAGVTQTPRYLIKTRGQQVTLSCSPISGHRSVSWYQQTPGQGLQFLFEYFSETQRNKGNFPGRFSGRQFSNSRSEMNVSTLELGDSALYLCASSGRSDTKTQYFGPGTRLLVL.

In nucleotides, the CDR3 is TGCAGTGCTAGAGGTCCTAGCGGGATGGCTGAGCAGTTCTTC. Its translation: CSARGPSGMAEQFF. This rearrangement joins TRBV20-1 to TRBJ2-5, with 9 bases matching TRBD2. The J call may be mistaken, given a closer DNA end match to TRBJ2-1. The germline V gene has CDR1 DFQATT and CDR2 SNEGSKA (reference sequence). This CDR3 is built from 14 residues.